This passage covers 24 T cell receptor beta chains from one sample sequenced in a study of shared clonotypes between healthy human individuals. Some clones are missing from TCRdb's copy, which holds only in-frame ones; the method was immunoSEQ multiplex PCR. In the table there are millions of clones, just over 90% of which are singletons. Naive CD8 cells lacked CD45RO, underwent positive selection for CCR7 and left out terminally differentiated effector memory CD45RA+ cells. Sequenced input: naive CD8+ T cells from PBMCs. These receptors all come from a man between 18 and 35 years old in good health. Some clones in this sample may be carry-over from other donors' samples.

This clone was counted once. Other DNA sequences within the sample encode an identical CDR3. The chain couples TRBV5-1 to TRBJ2-1; TRBD1 might be the D (5 bases). Between the trimmed V and J ends, which lost 5 bases and 4 bases, there was a span of 7 bases. The CDR3 runs 12 residues. CDR1 and CDR2 (germline): SGHRS, YFSETQ. CDR3 nucleotide sequence: TGCGCCAGCAGGGGGCAGTACAATGAGCAGTTCTTC. Translated: CASRGQYNEQFF.

The rearrangement joins TRBV7-9 to TRBJ1-4, with 8 bases matching TRBD1. With 4 bases clipped from V and 7 bases from J, the junction kept 5 bases outside the gene matches. CDR1 SEHNR and CDR2 FQNEAQ come from the germline V gene (reference sequence). The CDR3 runs to 14 residues. CDR3 nucleotides: TGTGCCAGCAGCTACTCAGGGGGCGGTGAAAAACTGTTTTTT. Its translation is CASSYSGGGEKLFF.

As concerns this clone: The same CDR3 also results from other DNA sequences found in this sample. The chain couples TRBV9 to TRBJ2-7; no clear D. There are 14 residues in the CDR3. Germline V gives CDR1 SGDLS, CDR2 YYNGEE. Deletions cut 4 bases from V and 0 bases from J, with 11 bases between. CDR3 sequence: CASSPGASSYEQYF. Written as DNA, the CDR3 is TGTGCCAGCAGCCCCGGAGCTAGCTCCTACGAGCAGTACTTC.

This chain uses TRBV6-5 with TRBJ2-7, with D unclear. CDR1 and CDR2 from the germline V gene are MNHEY and SVGAGI. This CDR3 is built from 13 residues. The ends were cut back, 5 bases at V and 3 bases at J, with 11 bases in the middle. The CDR3 nucleotides read TGTGCCAGCAGTACAAATTCCGGCTACGAGCAGTACTTC. Its protein product is CASSTNSGYEQYF.

The chain couples TRBV2 to TRBJ2-5; D remains unclear. The germline CDR1 and CDR2 sequences are SNHLY and FYNNEI. V gave up 2 bases and J gave up 6 bases, with 10 bases separating them. There are 13 residues in the CDR3. DNA of the CDR3: TGTGCCAGCAGTGAATCGAGGAGACAGACCCAGTACTTC. This codes for CASSESRRQTQYF.

The V gene is TRBV7-3, the J gene TRBJ2-7; 8 nucleotides align to TRBD2. The CDR3 has 16 residues. After removal of 5 bases from V and 4 bases from J, the junction contained 13 bases not matched to a gene. Germline loops: CDR1 SGHTA, CDR2 FQGTGA. The CDR3 loop is CASSPHRRGEGYEQYF. The CDR3 DNA reads TGTGCCAGCAGCCCCCACCGGCGGGGGGAAGGGTACGAGCAGTACTTC.

This rearrangement joins TRBV5-6 to TRBJ2-1; D is uncertain. The CDR3 length is 14 residues. The germline V gene has CDR1 SGHDT and CDR2 YYEEEE. V was pared by 5 bases and J by 4 bases, with 13 bases between. The DNA of the CDR3 is TGTGCCAGCAGTCTGGGTCCTGGGTACAATGAGCAGTTCTTC. Translation gives CASSLGPGYNEQFF.

This clone was seen many times. This sample includes further DNA sequences coding for the same CDR3. This chain links TRBV6-6 with TRBJ2-3; D remains ambiguous. CDR1 and CDR2 from the germline V gene are MNHNY and SVGAGI (reference sequence). Trimming pared 2 bases from V and 6 bases from J, leaving 6 bases between. CDR3 length: 12 residues. The CDR3 protein is CASSYMGDTQYF. The DNA for the CDR3 is TGTGCCAGCAGTTACATGGGTGATACGCAGTATTTT.

This clone was seen a single time. The J gene is TRBJ2-5, the V gene TRBV7-2; D may match TRBD1 or TRBD2 (7 bases each). The CDR3 runs 15 residues. The V and J ends lost 8 bases and 4 bases respectively, with 20 bases between them. Looked up from germline, CDR1 is SGHTA and CDR2 is FQGNSA. The CDR3 DNA is TGTGCCAGCTCCAGGGGGGGAGGGTTCTTAGAGACCCAGTACTTC. Translating it yields CASSRGGGFLETQYF.

The CDR3 DNA is TGCGCCAGCAGCCAAGAGAGGGGCGATGAGCAGTTCTTC. Translating it yields CASSQERGDEQFF. This chain links TRBV4-1 with TRBJ2-1, with D tentatively TRBD1 or TRBD2 (5 bases each). Germline loops: CDR1 MGHRA, CDR2 YSYEKL. V was cut by 0 bases and J by 8 bases, with 8 bases left in between. The CDR3 consists of 13 residues.

The chain has TRBV2 and TRBJ2-3, with 12 bases lining up with TRBD2. Germline V gives CDR1 SNHLY, CDR2 FYNNEI. The CDR3 consists of 15 residues. The trim removed 6 bases at V and 2 bases at J, leaving 3 bases unmatched. CDR3 nucleotides: TGTGCCAGCAGCCGGACTAGCGGGAACACAGATACGCAGTATTTT. This translates into CASSRTSGNTDTQYF.

The chain has TRBV29-1 and TRBJ2-1, with TRBD1 identical over 10 bases. CDR1 and CDR2 (germline): SQVTM, ANQGSEA. V trimming: 8 bases; J trimming: 6 bases; junction bases outside the gene matches: 22. The CDR3 is made up of 18 amino acids. CDR3 coding DNA: TGCAGCATGACGGGACAGGGGAGGGCAGCGGGAGACCCCAATGAGCAGTTCTTC. This codes for CSMTGQGRAAGDPNEQFF.

The rearrangement uses TRBV25-1 and TRBJ2-1; D unresolved. The V end was cut by 6 bases, the J end by 2 bases, with 8 bases between. Germline V gene sequence: CDR1 MGHDK, CDR2 SYGVNS. The CDR3 loop spans 13 amino acids. The CDR3 DNA sequence: TGTGCCAGCAGCCAAACAGCCTACAATGAGCAGTTCTTC. It encodes CASSQTAYNEQFF.

The chain uses TRBV2 and TRBJ1-5; 7 bases line up with TRBD1. The CDR3 contains 14 residues. Germline CDR1 and CDR2: SNHLY and FYNNEI. Trimming cost V 7 bases and J 0 bases; bases outside gene matches: 3. The CDR3 DNA sequence: TGTGCCAGCAAGGGGGCTTATAGCAATCAGCCCCAGCATTTT. Translating gives CASKGAYSNQPQHF.

V and J are TRBV27 and TRBJ2-4; 7 nucleotides agree with TRBD2. The ends lost 6 bases at V and 4 bases at J; junction bases unmatched: 6. CDR1 and CDR2 from the germline V gene are MNHEY and SMNVEV (reference sequence). This CDR3 contains 14 residues. The DNA for the CDR3 is TGTGCCAGCAGGGTTCCGGGACTAAAAAACATTCAGTACTTC. Its protein product is CASRVPGLKNIQYF.

This clone was seen a handful of times. Other nucleotide sequences from this sample produce the same CDR3. The CDR3 sequence is CASSFGTEAFF. The CDR3 bases are TGTGCCAGCAGTTTCGGCACTGAAGCTTTCTTT. This chain connects TRBV11-2 to TRBJ1-1, with D unclear. V was cut by 6 bases and J by 4 bases, with 6 bases left in between. The CDR3 has 11 amino acids. Germline CDR1 is SGHAT and CDR2 is FQNNGV.

A remark on this clone: The same CDR3 is also encoded by other DNA sequences in this sample. The chain is built from TRBV5-1 and TRBJ1-1, with 7 bases matching TRBD1. The CDR3 has 14 residues. Trimming took 2 bases from V and 0 from J; bases not matched to a gene: 1. In germline, CDR1 is SGHRS, CDR2 YFSETQ. The CDR3 DNA reads as TGCGCCAGCAGCTTAGGGGGCCTGAACACTGAAGCTTTCTTT. Its translation: CASSLGGLNTEAFF.

This clone was detected a few times. The identical CDR3 is also encoded by other nucleotide sequences in the sample. V gene TRBV27 combines with J gene TRBJ2-7; D remains unclear. V was shortened by 5 bases and J by 3 bases, with 5 bases between the two germline ends. The germline gives CDR1 MNHEY, CDR2 SMNVEV (reference sequence). CDR3 length: 11 amino acids. This CDR3 is CASSGNYEQYF. The DNA of the CDR3 is TGTGCCAGCAGTGGAAACTACGAGCAGTACTTC.

The chain links TRBV28 to TRBJ1-5, with D perhaps matching TRBD1 (5 bases). The germline gives CDR1 MDHEN, CDR2 SYDVKM. The CDR3 runs 14 residues. V was cut by 6 bases and J by 2 bases, with 11 bases left in between. The CDR3 reads CASSRGGGNQPQHF. CDR3 nucleotides: TGTGCCAGCAGCCGGGGCGGGGGCAATCAGCCCCAGCATTTT.

In its sample, this clone was seen once. V is TRBV7-6 and J is TRBJ2-1; 7 positions match TRBD1. This CDR3 region has 15 residues. From germline, CDR1 is SGHVS and CDR2 FNYEAQ. V dropped 0 bases and J dropped 6; count of bases not matched to a gene: 5. In DNA, the CDR3 is TGTGCCAGCAGCTTAGCCAGGTCAGGGGGCAATGAGCAGTTCTTC. This sequence encodes CASSLARSGGNEQFF.

The chain has TRBV30 and TRBJ1-2; 8 nucleotides match TRBD1. After removal of 6 bases from V and 7 bases from J, the junction contained 10 bases not matched to a gene. The CDR3 consists of 13 residues. Germline CDR1 reads GTSNPN; CDR2 reads SVGIG (reference sequence). CDR3 residues: CACRGQGDSGYTF. The CDR3 DNA reads as TGTGCCTGTAGAGGACAGGGCGACTCTGGCTACACCTTC.

The gene calls are TRBV11-2 and TRBJ2-7; D uncertain. Germline loops: CDR1 SGHAT, CDR2 FQNNGV. This CDR3 is 15 amino acids long. With 1 base removed from V and 3 bases from J, the gap between germline ends came to 13 bases. The CDR3 region is CASSLGLSTFYEQYF. Written as DNA, the CDR3 is TGTGCCAGCAGCTTAGGGCTCTCTACTTTCTACGAGCAGTACTTC.

Turning to this clone: Other DNA sequences from this sample encode an identical CDR3 as well. The V and J genes are TRBV27 and TRBJ2-1; D is unclear. The CDR3 spans 15 residues. V lost 3 bases, J lost 0 bases, and 9 bases lay in between. Germline CDR1 MNHEY, CDR2 SMNVEV (reference sequence). The CDR3 here is CASSFSPSSYNEQFF. The CDR3 bases are TGTGCCAGCAGTTTTTCTCCTAGCTCCTACAATGAGCAGTTCTTC.

J is TRBJ2-2 and V is TRBV5-1; D call uncertain. The CDR3 consists of 12 residues. The V gene's germline CDR1 is SGHRS and CDR2 YFSETQ. V was clipped by 4 bases and J by 7 bases, with 8 bases between them. CDR3 residues: CASSGQYGELFF. CDR3 DNA sequence: TGCGCCAGCAGCGGCCAGTACGGGGAGCTGTTTTTT.